The T cell receptor beta chain under discussion was sequenced for a study of Ad26.COV2.S vaccination and SARS-CoV-2 variants. Treatment reported: approximately 18 received Ad26.COV2.S at low or high dose, single or two shots; about 5 received placebo; per-sample allocation not given. Repertoires come from day 63 after the first vaccine or placebo injection. Repertoires were generated with immunoSEQ multiplex PCR, while TCRdb's copy carries only in-frame clones and drops some. In the table there are about 420,000 clones, around 89% of which are singletons. Study outcomes and limitations: Similar non-spike TCR breadth was seen in vaccine and placebo recipients.

In regard to this clone: The target antigen is unknown.

The CDR3 is 14 amino acids. V dropped 0 bases and J dropped 3 bases, with 10 bases sitting between them. CDR1 is SGHRS, CDR2 YFSETQ, per germline. The receptor was derived from a person between 18 and 59 years old who received the Ad26.COV2.S COVID-19 vaccine or a placebo. The V gene is TRBV5-1, the J gene TRBJ2-7, with TRBD1 as a possible D gene (6 bases). The sample in question was peripheral blood, obtained in a trial of Ad26.COV2.S vaccine versus placebo. The CDR3 sequence is CASSLGRTDYEQYF. The CDR3 DNA is TGCGCCAGCAGCTTGGGTCGGACAGACTACGAGCAGTACTTC.